This T cell receptor beta chain was obtained from a study of beta chain features in type 1 diabetes. Study results and caveats: Type 1 diabetes patients showed fewer insertions and more deletions at VDJ junctions. Equally in patients and controls, PCR might preferentially amplify shorter templates. Healthy donors had naive, central memory and Treg TCRB repertoires that appeared less similar than those seen among patients. All four CD4+ subsets from Type 1 diabetes patients carried moderately but significantly shorter TCRB CDR3s.

CDR1 and CDR2 from the germline V gene are KGHSH and LQKENI. The V gene lost 3 bases and the J gene lost 2 bases, with 14 bases spanning the gap. The CDR3 runs 15 residues. Of the isolated RNA, all was reverse transcribed, and so the sequenced material was expressed TCRB transcripts. Each sample of naive, central memory or regulatory T cells had, on average, around 4 million reads. This table comes from immunoSEQ multiplex PCR, and its TCRdb copy is limited to in-frame clones, with some not included. The table has over 600,000 clones, over 10% seen once. As for this clone: The antigen is undetermined.

This chain uses TRBV18 with TRBJ2-7, with D perhaps TRBD1 or TRBD2 (5 bases each). The source of this sequence is a man aged 30-40 years with type 1 diabetes. Sequencing was done on a sample of naive CD4+ T cells from blood. The CDR3 region is CASSPGAGIPYEQYF. CDR3 DNA sequence: TGTGCCAGCTCACCCGGGGCAGGTATCCCCTACGAGCAGTACTTC.